The entry that follows covers one T cell receptor beta chain sequence. The junction departs from the called germline gene at one end, perhaps through a read error. These data are taken from a study of T cell changes during pregnancy in multiple sclerosis. The data were produced by immunoSEQ multiplex PCR, yet TCRdb's version contains in-frame clones alone and is incomplete. This table has about 77,000 clones, 89% appearing once. Per germline, CDR1 SGHRS and CDR2 YFSETQ. CDR3 length: 15 amino acids. The sample consisted of peripheral blood, taken before pregnancy. The sequence came from a female donor with multiple sclerosis, enrolled in a pregnancy study. V usage is TRBV5-1 and J usage is TRBJ2-5, with a possible D match to TRBD1 (5 bases). The DNA of the CDR3 is TGCGCCAGCAGTTTGGGTCCGACAGACCAAGAGACCCAGTACTTC. Translating gives CASSLGPTDQETQYF.